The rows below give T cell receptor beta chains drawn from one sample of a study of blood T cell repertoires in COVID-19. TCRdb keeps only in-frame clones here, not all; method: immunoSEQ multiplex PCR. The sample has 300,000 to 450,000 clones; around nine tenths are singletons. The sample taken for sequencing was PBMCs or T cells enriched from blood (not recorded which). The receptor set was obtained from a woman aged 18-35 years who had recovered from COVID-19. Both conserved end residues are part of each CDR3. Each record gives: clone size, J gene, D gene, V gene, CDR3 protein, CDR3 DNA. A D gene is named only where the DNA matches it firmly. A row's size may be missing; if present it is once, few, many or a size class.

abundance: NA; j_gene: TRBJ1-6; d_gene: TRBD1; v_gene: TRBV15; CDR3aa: CATSRATGVNSPLHF; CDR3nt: TGTGCCACCAGCAGAGCGACAGGGGTAAATTCACCCCTCCACTTT
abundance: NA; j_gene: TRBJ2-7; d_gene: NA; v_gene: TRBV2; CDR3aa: CASSVSFGVNYEQYF; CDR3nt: TGTGCCAGCAGTGTTTCTTTCGGGGTTAACTACGAGCAGTACTTC
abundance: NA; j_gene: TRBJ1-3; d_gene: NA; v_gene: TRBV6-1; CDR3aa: CASSDRFASGNTIYF; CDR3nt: TGTGCCAGCAGTGACCGTTTCGCTAGTGGAAACACCATATATTTT
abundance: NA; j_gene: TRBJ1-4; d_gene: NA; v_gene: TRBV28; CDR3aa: CASSFLGGAGEKLFF; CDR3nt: TGTGCCAGCAGTTTTTTAGGGGGGGCTGGTGAAAAACTGTTTTTT
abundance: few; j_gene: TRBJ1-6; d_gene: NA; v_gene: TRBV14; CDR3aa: CASSQDTAYNSPLHF; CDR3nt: TGTGCCAGCAGCCAAGATACAGCCTATAATTCACCCCTCCACTTT
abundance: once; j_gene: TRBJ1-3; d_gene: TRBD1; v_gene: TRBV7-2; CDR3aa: CASSLAWPLKGQGWPIYF; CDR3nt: TGTGCCAGCAGCTTAGCGTGGCCCCTTAAAGGACAGGGGTGGCCCATATATTTT
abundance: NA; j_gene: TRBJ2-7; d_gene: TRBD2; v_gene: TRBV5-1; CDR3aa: CASSKRGLISYEQYF; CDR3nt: TGCGCCAGCAGCAAGCGGGGGCTAATCTCCTACGAGCAGTACTTC
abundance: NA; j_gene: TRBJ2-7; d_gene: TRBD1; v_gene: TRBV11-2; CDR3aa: CASSLPPGGSYEQYF; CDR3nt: TGTGCCAGCAGCTTACCTCCAGGGGGATCCTACGAGCAGTACTTC
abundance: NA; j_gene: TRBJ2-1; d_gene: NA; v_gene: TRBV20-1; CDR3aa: CSASYNEQFF; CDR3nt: TGCAGTGCTTCATACAATGAGCAGTTCTTC
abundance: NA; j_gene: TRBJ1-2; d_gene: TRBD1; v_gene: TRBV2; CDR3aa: CASRAGTGANYGYTF; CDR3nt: TGTGCCAGCAGAGCCGGGACAGGAGCTAACTATGGCTACACCTTC
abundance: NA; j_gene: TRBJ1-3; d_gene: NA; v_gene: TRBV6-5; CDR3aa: CASSYSWGAGNTIYF; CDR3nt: TGTGCCAGCAGTTACTCATGGGGGGCTGGAAACACCATATATTTT
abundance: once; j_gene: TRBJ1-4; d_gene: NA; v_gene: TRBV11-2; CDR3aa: CASSITRPANEKLFF; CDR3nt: TGTGCCAGCAGCATCACTAGGCCGGCTAATGAAAAACTGTTTTTT
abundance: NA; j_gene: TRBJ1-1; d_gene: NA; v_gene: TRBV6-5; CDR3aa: CASSYSATNHAEAFF; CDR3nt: TGTGCCAGCAGTTACTCGGCCACAAATCACGCTGAAGCTTTCTTT
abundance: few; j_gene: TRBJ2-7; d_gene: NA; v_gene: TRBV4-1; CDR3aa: CASSQAPDSSYEQYF; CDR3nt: TGCGCCAGCAGCCAAGCCCCAGACAGCTCCTACGAGCAGTACTTC
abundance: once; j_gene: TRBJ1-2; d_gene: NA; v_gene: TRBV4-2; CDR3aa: CASSQDNSVTSIYGYTF; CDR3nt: TGTGCCAGCAGCCAAGATAATAGCGTAACCTCAATCTATGGCTACACCTTC
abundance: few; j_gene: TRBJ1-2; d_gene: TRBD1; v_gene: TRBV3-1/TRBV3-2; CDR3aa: CASSPRDSSRGYTF; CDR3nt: TGTGCCAGCAGCCCCCGGGACAGTTCAAGGGGCTACACCTTC
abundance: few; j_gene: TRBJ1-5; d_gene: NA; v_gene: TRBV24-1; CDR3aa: CAAPVEQGGQPQHF; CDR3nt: TGTGCCGCTCCAGTGGAGCAGGGAGGCCAGCCCCAGCATTTT
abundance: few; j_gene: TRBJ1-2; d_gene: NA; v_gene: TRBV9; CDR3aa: CASSAQRGGYTF; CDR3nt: TGTGCCAGCAGCGCACAGAGGGGGGGCTACACCTTC
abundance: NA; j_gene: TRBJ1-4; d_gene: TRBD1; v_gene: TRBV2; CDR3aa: CASSELGGQSATNEKLFF; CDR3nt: TGTGCCAGCAGTGAATTAGGGGGACAGTCCGCAACTAATGAAAAACTGTTTTTT
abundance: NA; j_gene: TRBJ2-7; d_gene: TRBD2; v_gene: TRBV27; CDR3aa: CASSLAGDISYEQYF; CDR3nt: TGTGCCAGCAGTTTAGCGGGGGATATCTCCTACGAGCAGTACTTC
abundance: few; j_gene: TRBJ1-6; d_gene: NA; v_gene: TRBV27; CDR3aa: CASSFYSSYNSPLHF; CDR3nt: TGTGCCAGCAGTTTTTATAGCTCCTATAATTCACCCCTCCACTTT
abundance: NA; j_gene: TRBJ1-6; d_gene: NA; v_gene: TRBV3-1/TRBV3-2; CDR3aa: CATKEGTSPLHF; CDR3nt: TGTGCCACCAAAGAGGGTACTTCACCCCTCCACTTT
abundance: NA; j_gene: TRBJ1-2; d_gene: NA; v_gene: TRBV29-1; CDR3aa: CSAQDNYGYTF; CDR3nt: TGCAGCGCGCAGGATAACTATGGCTACACCTTC